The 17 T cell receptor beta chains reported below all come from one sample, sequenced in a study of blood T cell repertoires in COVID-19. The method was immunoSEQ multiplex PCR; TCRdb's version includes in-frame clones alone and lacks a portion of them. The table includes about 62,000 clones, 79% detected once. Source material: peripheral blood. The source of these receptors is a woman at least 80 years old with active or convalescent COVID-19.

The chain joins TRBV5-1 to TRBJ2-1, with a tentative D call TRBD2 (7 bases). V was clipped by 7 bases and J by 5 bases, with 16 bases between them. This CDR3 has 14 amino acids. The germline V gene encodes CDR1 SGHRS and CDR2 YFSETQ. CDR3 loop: CASFRGAGDNEQFF. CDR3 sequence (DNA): TGCGCCAGCTTCCGGGGGGCCGGGGACAATGAGCAGTTCTTC.

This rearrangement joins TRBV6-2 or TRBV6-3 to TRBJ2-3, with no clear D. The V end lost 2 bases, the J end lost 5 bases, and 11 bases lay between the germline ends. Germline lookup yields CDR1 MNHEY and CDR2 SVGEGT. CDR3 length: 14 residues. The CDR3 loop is CASSYGRPGDTQYF. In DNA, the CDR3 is TGTGCCAGCAGTTACGGCAGGCCTGGAGATACGCAGTATTTT.

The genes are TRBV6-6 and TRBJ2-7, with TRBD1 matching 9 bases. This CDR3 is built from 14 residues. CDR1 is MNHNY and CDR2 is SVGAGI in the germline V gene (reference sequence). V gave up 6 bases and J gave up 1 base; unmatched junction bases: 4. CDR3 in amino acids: CASRLTGGSYEQYF. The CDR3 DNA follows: TGTGCCAGCAGATTGACAGGGGGATCCTACGAGCAGTACTTC.

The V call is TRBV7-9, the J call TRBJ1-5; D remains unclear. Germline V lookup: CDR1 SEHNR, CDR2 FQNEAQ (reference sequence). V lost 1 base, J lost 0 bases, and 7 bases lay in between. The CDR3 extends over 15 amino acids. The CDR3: CASSLGDYSNQPQHF. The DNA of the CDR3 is TGTGCCAGCAGCTTAGGAGACTATAGCAATCAGCCCCAGCATTTT.

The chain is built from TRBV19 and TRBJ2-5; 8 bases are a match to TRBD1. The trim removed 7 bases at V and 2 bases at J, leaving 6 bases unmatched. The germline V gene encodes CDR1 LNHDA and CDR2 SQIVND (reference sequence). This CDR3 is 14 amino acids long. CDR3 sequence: CASKDRAGQETQYF. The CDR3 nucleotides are TGTGCCAGTAAGGACAGGGCGGGTCAAGAGACCCAGTACTTC. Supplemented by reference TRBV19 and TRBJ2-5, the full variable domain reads DGGITQSPKYLFRKEGQNVTLSCEQNLNHDAMYWYRQDPGQGLRLIYYSQIVNDFQKGDIAEGYSVSREKKESFPLTVTSAQKNPTAFYLCASKDRAGQETQYFGPGTRLLVL.

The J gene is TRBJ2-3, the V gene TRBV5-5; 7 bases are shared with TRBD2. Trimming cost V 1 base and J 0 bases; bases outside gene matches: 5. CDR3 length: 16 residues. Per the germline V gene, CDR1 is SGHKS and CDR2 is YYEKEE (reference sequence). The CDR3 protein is CASSLNGGVSTDTQYF. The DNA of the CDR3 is TGTGCCAGCAGCTTGAATGGGGGGGTCAGCACAGATACGCAGTATTTT.

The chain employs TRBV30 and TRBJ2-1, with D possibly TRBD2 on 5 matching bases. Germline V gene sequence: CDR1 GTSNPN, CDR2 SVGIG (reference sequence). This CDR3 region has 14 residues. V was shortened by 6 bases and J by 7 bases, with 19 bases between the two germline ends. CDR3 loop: CACHAGGSWNEQFF. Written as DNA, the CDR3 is TGTGCCTGCCACGCGGGCGGTAGCTGGAATGAGCAGTTCTTC.

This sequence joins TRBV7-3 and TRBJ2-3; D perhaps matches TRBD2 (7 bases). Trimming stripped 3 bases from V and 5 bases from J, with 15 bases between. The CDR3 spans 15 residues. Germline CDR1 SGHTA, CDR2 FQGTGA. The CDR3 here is CASSLAGAPQDTQYF. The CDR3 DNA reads TGTGCCAGCAGCTTGGCGGGGGCCCCCCAAGATACGCAGTATTTT.

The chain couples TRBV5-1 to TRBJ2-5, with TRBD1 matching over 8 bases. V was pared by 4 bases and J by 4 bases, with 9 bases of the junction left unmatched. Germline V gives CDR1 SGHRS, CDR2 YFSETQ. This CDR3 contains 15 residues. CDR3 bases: TGCGCCAGCAGCCCGGGACAGGTAAACGGAGAGACCCAGTACTTC. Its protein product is CASSPGQVNGETQYF.

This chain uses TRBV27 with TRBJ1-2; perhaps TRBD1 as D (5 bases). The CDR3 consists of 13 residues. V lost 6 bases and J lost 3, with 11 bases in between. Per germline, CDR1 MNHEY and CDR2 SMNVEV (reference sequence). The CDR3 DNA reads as TGTGCCAGCAGCGCGGGGGTGCACTATGGCTACACCTTC. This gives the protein CASSAGVHYGYTF.

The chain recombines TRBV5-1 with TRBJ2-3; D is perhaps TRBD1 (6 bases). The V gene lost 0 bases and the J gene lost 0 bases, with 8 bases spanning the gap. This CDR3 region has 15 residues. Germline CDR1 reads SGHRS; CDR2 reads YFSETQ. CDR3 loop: CASSLDRASTDTQYF. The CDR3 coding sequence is TGCGCCAGCAGCTTGGACAGGGCAAGCACAGATACGCAGTATTTT.

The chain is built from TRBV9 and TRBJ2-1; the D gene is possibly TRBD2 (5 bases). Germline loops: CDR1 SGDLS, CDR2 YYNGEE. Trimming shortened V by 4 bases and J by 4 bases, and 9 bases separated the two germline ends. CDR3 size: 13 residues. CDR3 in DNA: TGTGCCAGCAGCCTCCGGGGTTACAATGAGCAGTTCTTC. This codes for CASSLRGYNEQFF.

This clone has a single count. This CDR3 is CASSLVAAGYGYTF. The CDR3 DNA follows: TGTGCCAGCAGCTTAGTTGCGGCAGGGTATGGCTACACCTTC. The chain recombines TRBV7-2 with TRBJ1-2, with D possibly TRBD1 on 5 matching bases. CDR3 length: 14 amino acids. The V and J ends lost 1 base and 5 bases respectively, with 11 bases between them. CDR1 is SGHTA and CDR2 is FQGNSA in the germline V gene.

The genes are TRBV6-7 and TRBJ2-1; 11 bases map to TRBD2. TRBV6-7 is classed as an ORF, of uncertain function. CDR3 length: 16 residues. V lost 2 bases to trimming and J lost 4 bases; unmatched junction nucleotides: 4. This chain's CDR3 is CASSYKGLAEYNEQFF. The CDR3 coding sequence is TGTGCCAGCAGTTACAAGGGACTAGCGGAATACAATGAGCAGTTCTTC.

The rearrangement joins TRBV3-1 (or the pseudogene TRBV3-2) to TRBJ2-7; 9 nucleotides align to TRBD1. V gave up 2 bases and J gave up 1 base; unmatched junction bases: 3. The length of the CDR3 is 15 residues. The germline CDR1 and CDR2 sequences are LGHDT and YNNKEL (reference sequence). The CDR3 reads CASSQMDRGSYEQYF. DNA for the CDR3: TGTGCCAGCAGCCAAATGGACAGGGGTTCCTACGAGCAGTACTTC.

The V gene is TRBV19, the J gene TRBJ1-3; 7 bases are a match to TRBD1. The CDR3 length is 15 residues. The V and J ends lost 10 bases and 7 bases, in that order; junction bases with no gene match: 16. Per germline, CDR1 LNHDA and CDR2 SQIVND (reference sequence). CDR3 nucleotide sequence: TGTGCCACCTCGAGTAGGTGGGCAGGGGGGAACACCATATATTTT. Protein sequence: CATSSRWAGGNTIYF.

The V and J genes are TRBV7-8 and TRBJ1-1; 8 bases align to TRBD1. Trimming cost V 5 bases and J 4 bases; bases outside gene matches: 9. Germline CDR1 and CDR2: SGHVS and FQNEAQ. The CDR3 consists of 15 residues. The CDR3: CASSKVRGLGTEAFF. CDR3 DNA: TGTGCCAGCAGCAAAGTCAGGGGGCTTGGCACTGAAGCTTTCTTT.